These 8 T cell receptor beta chains share one sample of origin, sequenced in a study of blood T cell repertoires in COVID-19. Produced via immunoSEQ multiplex PCR; TCRdb's table is partial and in-frame only. The sample carries hundreds of thousands of clones, about 88% recorded once. Sequenced sample: peripheral blood. The receptors were sampled from a man aged 35 to 55 with acute or convalescent COVID-19.

This clone was recorded only once. The chain uses TRBV7-6 and TRBJ2-5, with 10 bases aligning to TRBD2. Germline V gene data show CDR1 as SGHVS and CDR2 as FNYEAQ. This CDR3 contains 19 residues. Germline trimming cut 5 bases from V and 5 bases from J; bases unmatched to any gene: 20. The CDR3 is CASSGSSGSIVELGETQYF. CDR3 bases: TGTGCCAGCAGCGGGTCTAGCGGGAGTATAGTGGAGTTGGGGGAGACCCAGTACTTC.

The V and J genes are TRBV6-6 and TRBJ1-5; TRBD1 matches 8 bases. The germline V gene encodes CDR1 MNHNY and CDR2 SVGAGI (reference sequence). V shed 5 bases and J 0 bases; nucleotides not matched to a gene: 9. The CDR3 sequence is 17 residues long. In DNA, the CDR3 is TGTGCCAGCAGTCCCCAGGCAGGGGGCTTTAGCAATCAGCCCCAGCATTTT. This translates into CASSPQAGGFSNQPQHF.

The CDR3 DNA sequence: TGTGCCAGCAGCTTAGCGGGCGAATACCCTGGGGCCAACGTCCTGACTTTC. Translated, it gives CASSLAGEYPGANVLTF. The chain couples TRBV11-1 to TRBJ2-6; no firm D call. The CDR3 length is 17 residues. Looked up from germline, CDR1 is SGHAT and CDR2 is FQDESV (reference sequence). V was clipped by 0 bases and J by 2 bases, with 11 bases between them.

The CDR3 DNA reads as TGTGCCAGTAGTATCGGCGGGTTCAGCACAGATACGCAGTATTTT. This encodes CASSIGGFSTDTQYF. The genes are TRBV19 and TRBJ2-3; possibly TRBD2 for D (5 bases). CDR1 is LNHDA, CDR2 SQIVND, per germline (reference sequence). V dropped 3 bases and J dropped 0 bases, with 10 bases sitting between them. The CDR3 length is 15 residues.

The genes are TRBV2 and TRBJ2-7, with 7 bases matching TRBD1. J lost 9 bases, V lost 8 bases, and 13 bases had no gene match. Per the germline V gene, CDR1 is SNHLY and CDR2 is FYNNEI. This CDR3 is 13 amino acids long. CDR3 loop: CASHRDSATGQYF. The DNA for the CDR3 is TGTGCCAGCCACCGGGACAGTGCTACGGGGCAGTACTTC.

This sequence joins TRBV28 and TRBJ2-3; 7 nucleotides match TRBD1. V trimming: 2 bases; J trimming: 3 bases; junction bases outside the gene matches: 5. This CDR3 comprises 15 residues. Germline values: CDR1 MDHEN, CDR2 SYDVKM. In nucleotides, the CDR3 is TGTGCCAGCAGTTTACCTGCGACAGGGACAGATACGCAGTATTTT. Its translation: CASSLPATGTDTQYF.

A few counts support this clone. The V call is TRBV6-5, the J call TRBJ1-2; no definite D call. The V and J ends lost 6 bases and 4 bases respectively, with 9 bases between them. The CDR3 is 12 residues long. Germline V lookup: CDR1 MNHEY, CDR2 SVGAGI. CDR3 in amino acids: CASRETFYGYTF. The CDR3 coding sequence is TGTGCCAGCAGGGAGACGTTCTATGGCTACACCTTC.

V and J are TRBV7-2 and TRBJ2-1, with 10 positions matching TRBD2. This CDR3 is 17 amino acids long. CDR1 SGHTA and CDR2 FQGNSA come from the germline V gene. Trimming at V came to 1 base and at J to 1 base, leaving 4 bases not matched to a gene. In DNA form, the CDR3 reads TGTGCCAGCAGCTTAGGGCTAGCGGGAGTTTCCTACAATGAGCAGTTCTTC. Its translation: CASSLGLAGVSYNEQFF.